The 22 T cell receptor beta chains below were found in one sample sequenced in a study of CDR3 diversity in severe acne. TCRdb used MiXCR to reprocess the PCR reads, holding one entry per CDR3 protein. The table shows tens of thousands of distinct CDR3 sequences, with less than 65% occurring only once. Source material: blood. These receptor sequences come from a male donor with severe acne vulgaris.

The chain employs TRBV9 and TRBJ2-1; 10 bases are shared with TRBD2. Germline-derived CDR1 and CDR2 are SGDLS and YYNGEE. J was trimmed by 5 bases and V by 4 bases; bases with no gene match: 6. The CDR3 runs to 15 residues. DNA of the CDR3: TGTGCCAGCAGCTCTCTAGCGGGAGACCACAATGAGCAGTTCTTC. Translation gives CASSSLAGDHNEQFF.

CDR3 loop: CAISETGSEDTQYF. The CDR3 DNA reads as TGTGCCATCAGTGAGACAGGGTCGGAAGATACGCAGTATTTT. V gene TRBV10-3 combines with J gene TRBJ2-3; D is perhaps TRBD1 (6 bases). Germline CDR1 and CDR2: ENHRY and SYGVKD. Trimming left V 2 bases short and J 5 bases short, with 11 bases between. The CDR3 runs to 14 residues.

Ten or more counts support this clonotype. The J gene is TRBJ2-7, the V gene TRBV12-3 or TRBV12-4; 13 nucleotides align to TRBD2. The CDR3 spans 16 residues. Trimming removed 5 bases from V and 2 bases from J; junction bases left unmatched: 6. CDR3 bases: TGTGCCAGCAGTAGGGGACTAGCGGGGTATCCCTACGAGCAGTACTTC. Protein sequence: CASSRGLAGYPYEQYF.

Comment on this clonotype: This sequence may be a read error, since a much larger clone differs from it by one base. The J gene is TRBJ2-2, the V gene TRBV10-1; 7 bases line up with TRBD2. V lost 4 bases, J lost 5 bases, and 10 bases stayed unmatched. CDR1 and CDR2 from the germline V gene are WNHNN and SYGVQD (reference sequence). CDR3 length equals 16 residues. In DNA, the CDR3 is TGCGCCAGCAGTGCCCCGGGGGGACGGGAGACCGGGGAGCTGTTTTTT. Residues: CASSAPGGRETGELFF.

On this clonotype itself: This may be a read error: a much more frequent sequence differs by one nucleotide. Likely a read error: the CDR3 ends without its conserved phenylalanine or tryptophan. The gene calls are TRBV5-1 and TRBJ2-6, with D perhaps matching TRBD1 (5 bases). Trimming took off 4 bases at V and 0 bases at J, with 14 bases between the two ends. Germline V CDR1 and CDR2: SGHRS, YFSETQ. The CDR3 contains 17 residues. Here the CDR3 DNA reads TGCGCCAGCAGCAACGGACACTTGGTCTCTGGGGCCAACGTCCTGACTCTC. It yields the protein CASSNGHLVSGANVLTL.

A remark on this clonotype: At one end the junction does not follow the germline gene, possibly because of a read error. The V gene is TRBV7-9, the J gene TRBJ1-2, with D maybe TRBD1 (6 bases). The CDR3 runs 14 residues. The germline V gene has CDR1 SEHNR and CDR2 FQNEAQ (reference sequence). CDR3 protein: CASSFRTVAYGYTF. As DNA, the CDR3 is TGCGCCAGCAGCTTCCGGACAGTCGCTTATGGCTACACCTTC.

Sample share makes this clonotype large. CDR3 DNA: TGCAGTGCCCACGACAGTGCAACTAATGAAAAACTGTTTTTT. Translation: CSAHDSATNEKLFF. This chain uses TRBV20-1 with TRBJ1-4; possible D gene TRBD1, 5 bases. CDR3 length equals 14 residues. V lost 6 bases and J 0 bases, leaving 11 bases between the germline ends. Per the germline V gene, CDR1 is DFQATT and CDR2 is SNEGSKA (reference sequence).

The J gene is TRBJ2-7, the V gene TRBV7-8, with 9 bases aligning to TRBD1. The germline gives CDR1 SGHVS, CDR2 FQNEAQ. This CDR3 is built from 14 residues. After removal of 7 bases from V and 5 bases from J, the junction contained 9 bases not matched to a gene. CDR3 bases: TGTGCCAGCACGGGCGGGACAGGGACCCACGAGCAGTACTTC. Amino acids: CASTGGTGTHEQYF.

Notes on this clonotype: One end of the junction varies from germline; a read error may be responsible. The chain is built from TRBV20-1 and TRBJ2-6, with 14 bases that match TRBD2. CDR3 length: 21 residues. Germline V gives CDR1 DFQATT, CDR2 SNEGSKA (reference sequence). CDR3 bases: TGCAGTGCTAGAGTTAGTTCTTGGGGGACTAGCGGGAGTGCTGGGGCCAACGTCCCGACTTTC. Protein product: CSARVSSWGTSGSAGANVPTF.

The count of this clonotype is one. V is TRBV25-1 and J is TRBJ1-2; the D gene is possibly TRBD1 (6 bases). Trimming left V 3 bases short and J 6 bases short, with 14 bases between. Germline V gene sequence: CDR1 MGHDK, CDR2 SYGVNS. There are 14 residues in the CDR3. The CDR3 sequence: CASSDRTEGNGYTF. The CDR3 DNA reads TGTGCCAGCAGTGATAGGACAGAGGGAAATGGCTACACCTTC.

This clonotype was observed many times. The CDR3 reads CASSSKGQGGDYGYTF. The CDR3 DNA reads as TGTGCCTCTTCCAGTAAGGGACAGGGAGGGGACTATGGCTACACCTTC. This chain uses TRBV7-9 with TRBJ1-2; 9 nucleotides line up with TRBD1. The CDR3 sequence is 16 residues long. Germline CDR1 is SEHNR and CDR2 is FQNEAQ (reference sequence). The V segment lost 11 bases and the J segment 3 bases; nucleotides outside the gene matches: 16. The whole variable domain, filled in from reference TRBV7-9 and TRBJ1-2, reads DTGVSQNPRHKITKRGQNVTFRCDPISEHNRLYWYRQTLGQGPEFLTYFQNEAQLEKSRLLSDRFSAERPKGSFSTLEIQRTEQGDSAMYLCASSSKGQGGDYGYTFGSGTRLTVV.

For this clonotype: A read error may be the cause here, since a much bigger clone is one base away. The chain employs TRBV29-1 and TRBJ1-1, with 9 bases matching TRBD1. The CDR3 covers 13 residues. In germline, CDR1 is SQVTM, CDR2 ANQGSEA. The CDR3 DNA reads TGCGGCGTTGTCAAAGGACAGGGGACTGAAGCTTTCTTT. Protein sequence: CGVVKGQGTEAFF.

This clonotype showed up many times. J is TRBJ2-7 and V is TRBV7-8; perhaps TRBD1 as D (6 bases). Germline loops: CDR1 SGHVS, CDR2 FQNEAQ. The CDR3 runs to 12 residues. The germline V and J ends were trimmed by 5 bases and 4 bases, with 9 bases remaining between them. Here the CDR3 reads CASSPDRYEQYV. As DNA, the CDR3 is TGTGCCAGCAGCCCAGACAGGTACGAGCAGTACGTC.

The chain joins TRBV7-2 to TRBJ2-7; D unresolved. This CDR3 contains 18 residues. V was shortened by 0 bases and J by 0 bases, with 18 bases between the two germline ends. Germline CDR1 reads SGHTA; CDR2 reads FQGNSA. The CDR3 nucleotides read TGTGCCAGCAGCTTAGCCTGGACGGACCACTTGAGCTCCTACGAGCAGTACTTC. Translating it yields CASSLAWTDHLSSYEQYF. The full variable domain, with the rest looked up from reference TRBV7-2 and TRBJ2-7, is GAGVSQSPSNKVTEKGKDVELRCDPISGHTALYWYRQSLGQGLEFLIYFQGNSAPDKSGLPSDRFSAERTGGSVSTLTIQRTQQEDSAVYLCASSLAWTDHLSSYEQYFGPGTRLTVT.

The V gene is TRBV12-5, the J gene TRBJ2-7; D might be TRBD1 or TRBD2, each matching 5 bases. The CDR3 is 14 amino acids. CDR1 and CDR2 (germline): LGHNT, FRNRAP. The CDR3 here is CVSSFSGRPHEQYF. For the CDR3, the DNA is TGTGTCAGCAGTTTTTCAGGGAGACCCCACGAGCAGTACTTC.

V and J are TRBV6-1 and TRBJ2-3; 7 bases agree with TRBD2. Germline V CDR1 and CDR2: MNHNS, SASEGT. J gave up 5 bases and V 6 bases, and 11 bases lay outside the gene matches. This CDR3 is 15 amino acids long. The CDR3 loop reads CASSGKAGEGDTQYF. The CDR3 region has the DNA TGTGCCAGCAGCGGAAAGGCGGGGGAAGGAGATACGCAGTATTTT.

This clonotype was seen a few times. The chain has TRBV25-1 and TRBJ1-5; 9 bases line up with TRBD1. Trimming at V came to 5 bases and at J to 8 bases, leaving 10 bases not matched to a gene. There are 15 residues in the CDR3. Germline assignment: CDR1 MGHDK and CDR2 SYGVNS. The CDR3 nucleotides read TGTGCCAGCAGTCTCGGGGGACAGGGTCAAGAGCCCCAGCATTTT. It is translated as CASSLGGQGQEPQHF.

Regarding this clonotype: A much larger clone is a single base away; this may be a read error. CDR3 in amino acids: CASSQERGTDIPYF. CDR3 DNA: TGTGCCAGCAGCCAAGAGAGGGGGACCGACATACCGTACTTC. This chain connects TRBV14 to TRBJ2-5, with a tentative D call TRBD1 (6 bases). Germline assignment: CDR1 SGHDN and CDR2 FVKESK. The CDR3 consists of 14 residues. V was pared by 0 bases and J by 13 bases, with 18 bases between.

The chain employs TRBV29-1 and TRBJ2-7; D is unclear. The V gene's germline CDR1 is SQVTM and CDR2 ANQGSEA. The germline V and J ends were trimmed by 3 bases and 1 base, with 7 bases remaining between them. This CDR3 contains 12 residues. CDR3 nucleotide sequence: TGCAGCGTTGAGGACGGTTCCTACGAGCAGTACTTC. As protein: CSVEDGSYEQYF.

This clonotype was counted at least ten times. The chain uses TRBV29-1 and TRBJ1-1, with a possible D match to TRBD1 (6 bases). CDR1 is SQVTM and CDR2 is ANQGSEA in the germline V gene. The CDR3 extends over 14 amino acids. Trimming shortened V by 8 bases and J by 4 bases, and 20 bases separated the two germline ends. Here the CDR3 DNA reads TGCAGCCTTAGCCCGGGGGGGCGCGGCACTGAAGCTTTCTTT. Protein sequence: CSLSPGGRGTEAFF.

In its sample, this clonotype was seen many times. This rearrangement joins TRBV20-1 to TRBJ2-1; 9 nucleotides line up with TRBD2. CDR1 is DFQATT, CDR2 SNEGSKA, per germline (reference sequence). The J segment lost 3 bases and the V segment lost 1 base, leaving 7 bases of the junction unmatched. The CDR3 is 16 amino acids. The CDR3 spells CSARVTAGGHYNEQFF. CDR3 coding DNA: TGCAGTGCTAGAGTGACAGCGGGAGGTCACTACAATGAGCAGTTCTTC.

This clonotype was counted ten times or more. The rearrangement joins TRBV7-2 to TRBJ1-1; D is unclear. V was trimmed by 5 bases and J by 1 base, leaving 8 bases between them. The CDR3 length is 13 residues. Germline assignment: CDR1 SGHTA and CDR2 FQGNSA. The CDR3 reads CASSPFPNTEAFF. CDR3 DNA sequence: TGTGCCAGCAGCCCGTTCCCGAACACTGAAGCTTTCTTT.